This T cell receptor beta chain was identified in a study of control samples from healthy donors and cancer patients. The method was immunoSEQ multiplex PCR; TCRdb's version includes in-frame clones alone and lacks a portion of them. The table has roughly 47,000 clones, more than 75% seen once. Looked up from germline, CDR1 is MGHRA and CDR2 is YSYEKL. The V gene lost 6 bases and the J gene lost 5 bases, with 4 bases spanning the gap. The CDR3 runs to 10 residues. The V call is TRBV4-1, the J call TRBJ1-2, with D uncertain. Material: PBMCs. The TCR originated in an older woman with lung cancer. The CDR3: CASRGYGYTF. Here the CDR3 DNA reads TGCGCCAGCAGGGGTTATGGCTACACCTTC.